One T cell receptor (beta chain) is described in this entry. This clone is categorized as medium-sized (0.01 to 0.1%). No antigen is known for it. Base qualities are missing; no much larger clone stands one base away. For sequencing of the TCRbeta CDR3 region, genomic DNA was extracted from the sorted cells. The immunoSEQ Assay was used for sequencing of TCRbeta CDR3 regions. In TCRdb, the immuneACCESS table is reduced to in-frame sequences with V and J assigned. These tables do not hold every clone; where another copy was compared, an unresolved V gene accounts for under half, and the others remain unexplained. For this sample there are over 9,000 clones; roughly 67% appear just once. In total, the top ten clones hold roughly 24% of the sample. These data belong to a study of OX40 agonist ivuxolimab in advanced cancers. Study-wide context: Ivuxolimab, which targeted the costimulatory receptor OX40 (CD134), was an agonistic, fully human IgG2 monoclonal antibody. Intravenous ivuxolimab was administered to patients every 2 weeks at six dose levels: 0.01, 0.1, 0.3, 1.5, 3 and 10 mg/kg. Of the approximately 53 patients in dose escalation, about 19 had hepatocellular carcinoma, roughly 15 had melanoma, 9 had renal cell carcinoma and 9 had head and neck cancer. A male proportion of 75% to 85% and a mean age of around 60 years, ranging from about 20 to 79, were recorded for the dose-escalation cohort. Patients were allowed to have had prior anti-PD-1, anti-PD-L1 or anti-CTLA-4 therapy, and around 40% of the dose-escalation patients had previously received checkpoint inhibitors. Partial responses occurred in three dose-escalation patients, of whom one had hepatocellular carcinoma and two had cutaneous melanoma. Peripheral TCRbeta sequencing aimed to test whether ivuxolimab altered TCR sequence diversity and caused clonal T-cell expansion. The monotherapy dose-escalation portion (N ≈ 55 patients) of the phase I ivuxolimab trial is reported in the paper.

Patients with a history of autoimmune disease or receiving systemic immunosuppression were excluded from the trial. In every dose cohort, peripheral blood was drawn for TCR sequencing at baseline, cycle 4 day 1, and cycle 7 day 1. The samples were drawn from a first-in-human, open-label, multicenter phase I dose-escalation trial of ivuxolimab. Adults with locally advanced or metastatic melanoma, renal cell carcinoma, hepatocellular carcinoma or head and neck squamous cell carcinoma were enrolled in the trial. Before TCR sequencing, CD4+ and CD8+ T cells were separately sorted from peripheral blood. CDR1 and CDR2 were assigned from the germline V gene (reference sequence) as LNHDA and SQIVND. Cut back by 10 bases and 7 bases, the V and J ends lie 20 bases apart. From its cysteine to its phenylalanine, the CDR3 spans 13 amino acids. Here the CDR3 DNA is all that survives: 39 bases in frame from base 1.

On the study overall, not on this receptor specifically: Partial responders in the 0.1-3.0 mg/kg groups had among the lowest normalized peripheral clonal expansion, especially among CD8+ T cells. The antigen specificity of the peripheral T cells that underwent clonal expansion was not determined. Low levels of normalized T-cell clonal expansion were also seen in some patients who did not respond. After ivuxolimab, CD8+ T cells had more expanded clones than CD4+ T cells on average. At doses of 0.1 to 3.0 mg/kg, clonal expansion of both CD4+ and CD8+ blood T cells was observed from baseline to week 6.

The origin of this receptor is an adult with an advanced solid tumor such as melanoma, head and neck, liver or kidney cancer. In this chain, TRBV19 is recombined with TRBJ2-7; the D gene cannot be resolved reliably. The material sequenced was CD4+ or CD8+ T cells sorted from blood, taken in a trial of the OX40 agonist ivuxolimab. CDR3 loop: CATSNSERPEQYF. The bases read TGTGCCACCTCCAACTCCGAGAGGCCAGAGCAGTACTTC.